The 7 T cell receptor beta chains listed next were all sequenced from one sample in a study of T cells in Graves' hyperthyroidism and ophthalmopathy. Researchers took RNA transcripts and amplified the TCR beta CDR3 regions from them. HTBI primers were employed in a first-round RT-PCR of the TCR CDR3. From the multiplex PCR reads, TCRdb called clonotypes with MiXCR, one entry per CDR3 protein. The sample shows more than 500,000 distinct CDR3 sequences, approximately 15% of them seen only once. The source material was blood. These receptor sequences come from a woman in her thirties or forties with Graves' ophthalmopathy.

This clonotype was recorded at least ten times. A much larger clone lies one base from this, so it may be a read error. The chain recombines TRBV6-1 with TRBJ2-7; D call uncertain. The CDR3 runs to 14 residues. The V end was cut by 2 bases, the J end by 2 bases, with 10 bases between. The germline V gene has CDR1 MNHNS and CDR2 SASEGT. The CDR3 DNA is TGTGCCAGCAGTGAACGGTACCGCCCCTACGAGCAGTACTTC. It yields the protein CASSERYRPYEQYF.

This clonotype was recorded many times. J is TRBJ1-1 and V is TRBV4-3; 10 bases match TRBD1. The V gene's germline CDR1 is LGHNA and CDR2 YSLEER. This CDR3 contains 15 residues. The junction had 1 base not matched to a gene; V was cut back by 2 bases and J by 1 base. The CDR3, as DNA: TGCGCCAGCAGCCAATGGGACAGGGGGAACACTGAAGCTTTCTTT. The encoded protein is CASSQWDRGNTEAFF.

This clonotype was seen ten or more times. The chain couples TRBV14 to TRBJ1-2; possibly TRBD1 for D (5 bases). CDR3 length: 13 residues. Germline V gives CDR1 SGHDN, CDR2 FVKESK. The germline V and J ends were trimmed by 1 base and 4 bases, with 7 bases remaining between them. The CDR3 here is CASSQVGVYGYTF. The CDR3, as DNA: TGTGCCAGCAGCCAAGTAGGGGTCTATGGCTACACCTTC.

At least ten counts were recorded for this clonotype. This chain links TRBV3-1 with TRBJ2-5; TRBD2 agrees at 8 bases. Germline V CDR1 and CDR2: LGHDT, YNNKEL (reference sequence). Trimming removed 2 bases from V and 0 bases from J; junction bases left unmatched: 2. The CDR3 loop spans 15 amino acids. The CDR3 loop is CASSQSSGYQETQYF. DNA of the CDR3: TGTGCCAGCAGCCAATCTAGCGGGTACCAAGAGACCCAGTACTTC.

This clonotype was counted ten times or more. This rearrangement joins TRBV29-1 to TRBJ1-1; TRBD1 is a possible D gene (5 bases). V lost 7 bases to trimming and J lost 3 bases, with 12 bases between them. Looked up from germline, CDR1 is SQVTM and CDR2 is ANQGSEA. The CDR3 has 12 residues. CDR3 in DNA: TGCAGCGGGGGCAGATCGGACACTGAAGCTTTCTTT. It encodes CSGGRSDTEAFF.

This clonotype came up many times. The V call is TRBV7-3, the J call TRBJ1-2, with D possibly TRBD1 on 6 matching bases. Germline V gives CDR1 SGHTA, CDR2 FQGTGA. The CDR3 totals 13 residues. V gave up 5 bases and J gave up 6 bases, with 13 bases separating them. The CDR3 DNA sequence: TGTGCCAGCAGCCCCCGAGCAGGGGATGGCTACACCTTC. Translated: CASSPRAGDGYTF.

The sample holds many counts of this clonotype. In DNA form, the CDR3 reads TGCAGCGTCGTTGGCGGCAGCTTGAGCTCCTACGAGCAGTACTTC. The encoded protein is CSVVGGSLSSYEQYF. This rearrangement joins TRBV29-1 to TRBJ2-7; the D is unclear. The CDR3 spans 15 residues. Germline-derived CDR1 and CDR2 are SQVTM and ANQGSEA. V lost 6 bases, J lost 0 bases, and 18 bases lay in between.